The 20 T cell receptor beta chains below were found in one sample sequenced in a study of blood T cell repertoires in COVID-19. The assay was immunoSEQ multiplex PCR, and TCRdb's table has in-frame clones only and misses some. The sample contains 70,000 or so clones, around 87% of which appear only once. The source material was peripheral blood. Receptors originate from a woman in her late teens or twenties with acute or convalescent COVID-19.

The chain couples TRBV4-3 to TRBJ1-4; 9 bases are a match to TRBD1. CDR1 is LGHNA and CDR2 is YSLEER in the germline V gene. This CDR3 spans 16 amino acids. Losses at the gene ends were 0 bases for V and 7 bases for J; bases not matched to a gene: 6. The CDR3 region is CASSQDGQGLSEKLFF. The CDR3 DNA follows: TGCGCCAGCAGCCAAGATGGACAGGGGCTTAGTGAAAAACTGTTTTTT.

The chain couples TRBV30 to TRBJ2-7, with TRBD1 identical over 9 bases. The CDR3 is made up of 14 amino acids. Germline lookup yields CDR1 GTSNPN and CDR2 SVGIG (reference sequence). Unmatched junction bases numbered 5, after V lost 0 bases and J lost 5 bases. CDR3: CAWSVGTGRDEQYF. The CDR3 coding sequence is TGTGCCTGGAGTGTAGGGACAGGGCGCGACGAGCAGTACTTC.

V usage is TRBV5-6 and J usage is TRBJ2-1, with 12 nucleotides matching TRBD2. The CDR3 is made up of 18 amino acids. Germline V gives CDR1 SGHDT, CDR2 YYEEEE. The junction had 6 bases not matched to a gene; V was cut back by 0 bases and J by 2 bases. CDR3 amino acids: CASSLGTSGDLTYNEQFF. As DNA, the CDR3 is TGTGCCAGCAGCTTGGGGACTAGCGGGGATCTTACCTACAATGAGCAGTTCTTC.

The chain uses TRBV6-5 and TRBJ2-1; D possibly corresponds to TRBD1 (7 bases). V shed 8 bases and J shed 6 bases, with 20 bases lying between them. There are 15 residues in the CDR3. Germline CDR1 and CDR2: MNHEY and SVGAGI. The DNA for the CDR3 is TGTGCCAGCTGCCCTACCAGGGGGGCGCGCAATGAGCAGTTCTTC. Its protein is CASCPTRGARNEQFF.

CDR3 in DNA: TGTGCCAGCAGTTACTCGATCCAGGGGTGGAATTCACCCCTCCACTTT. Translation: CASSYSIQGWNSPLHF. The rearrangement links TRBV6-5 to TRBJ1-6; maybe TRBD1 (6 bases). Looked up from germline, CDR1 is MNHEY and CDR2 is SVGAGI. The CDR3 has 16 amino acids. The ends were cut back, 0 bases at V and 7 bases at J, with 13 bases in the middle.

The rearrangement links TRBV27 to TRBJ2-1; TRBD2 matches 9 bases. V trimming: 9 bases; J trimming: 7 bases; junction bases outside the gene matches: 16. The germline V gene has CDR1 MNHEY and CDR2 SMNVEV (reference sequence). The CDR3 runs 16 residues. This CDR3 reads CARTDGVSGRGNEQFF. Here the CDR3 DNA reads TGTGCCAGGACAGATGGGGTTAGCGGGAGAGGTAATGAGCAGTTCTTC.

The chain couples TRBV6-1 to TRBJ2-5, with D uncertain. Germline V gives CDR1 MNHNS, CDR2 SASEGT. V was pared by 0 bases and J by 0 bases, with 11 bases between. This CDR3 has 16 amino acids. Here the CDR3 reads CASSEAMTVYQETQYF. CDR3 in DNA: TGTGCCAGCAGTGAAGCGATGACTGTGTACCAAGAGACCCAGTACTTC.

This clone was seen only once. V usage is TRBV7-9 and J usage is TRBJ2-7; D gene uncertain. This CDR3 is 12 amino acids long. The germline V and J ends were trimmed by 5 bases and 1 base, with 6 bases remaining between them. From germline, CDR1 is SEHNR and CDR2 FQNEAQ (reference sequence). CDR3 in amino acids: CASSLGSYEQYF. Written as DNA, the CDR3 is TGTGCCAGCAGCCTCGGTTCCTACGAGCAGTACTTC.

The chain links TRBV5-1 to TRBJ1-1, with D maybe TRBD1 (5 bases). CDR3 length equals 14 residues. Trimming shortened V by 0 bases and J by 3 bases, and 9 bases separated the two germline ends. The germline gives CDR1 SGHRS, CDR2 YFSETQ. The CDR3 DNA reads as TGCGCCAGCAGCTTGGTGGGGGAGGACACTGAAGCTTTCTTT. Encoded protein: CASSLVGEDTEAFF.

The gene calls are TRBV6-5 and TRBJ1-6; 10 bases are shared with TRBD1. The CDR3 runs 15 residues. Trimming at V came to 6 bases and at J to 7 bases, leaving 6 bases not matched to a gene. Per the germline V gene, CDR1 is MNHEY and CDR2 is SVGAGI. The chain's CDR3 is CASRSDRGQNSPLHF. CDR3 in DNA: TGTGCCAGCAGGTCAGACAGGGGGCAGAATTCACCCCTCCACTTT.

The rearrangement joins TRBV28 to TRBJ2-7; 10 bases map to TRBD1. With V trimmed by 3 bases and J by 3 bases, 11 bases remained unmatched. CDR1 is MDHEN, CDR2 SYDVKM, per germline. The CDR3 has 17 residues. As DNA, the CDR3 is TGTGCCAGCAGTTTTCACCCCGGGGACAGGGGTTTCTACGAGCAGTACTTC. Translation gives CASSFHPGDRGFYEQYF.

This CDR3 reads CASSIDGTANLYGYTF. CDR3 nucleotides: TGCGCCAGCAGCATCGACGGGACAGCCAACCTCTATGGCTACACCTTC. This rearrangement joins TRBV5-1 to TRBJ1-2; TRBD1 matches at 7 bases. CDR3 length: 16 amino acids. Trimming took 4 bases from V and 4 from J; bases not matched to a gene: 13. Germline V gene lookup returns CDR1 SGHRS and CDR2 YFSETQ.

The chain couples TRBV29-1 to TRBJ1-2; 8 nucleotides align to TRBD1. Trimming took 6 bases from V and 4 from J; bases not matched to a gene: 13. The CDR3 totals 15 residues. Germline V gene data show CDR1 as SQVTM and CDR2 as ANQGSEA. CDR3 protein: CSVGGTGGKFYGYTF. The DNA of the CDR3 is TGCAGCGTGGGCGGGACAGGAGGAAAATTCTATGGCTACACCTTC.

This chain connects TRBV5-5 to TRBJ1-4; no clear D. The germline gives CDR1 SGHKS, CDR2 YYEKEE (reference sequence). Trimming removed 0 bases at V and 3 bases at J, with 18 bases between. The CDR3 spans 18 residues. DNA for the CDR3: TGTGCCAGCAGCTTGGGTTCCTCCCACGGCGGTGCTAATGAAAAACTGTTTTTT. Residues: CASSLGSSHGGANEKLFF.

The CDR3 DNA is TGTGCCAGCAGCTACAGGGGGCGTTCCTCCTACGAGCAGTACTTC. Amino acids: CASSYRGRSSYEQYF. The chain has TRBV2 and TRBJ2-7, with TRBD1 identical over 9 bases. Germline CDR1 SNHLY, CDR2 FYNNEI. The CDR3 is 15 residues long. Losses at the gene ends were 6 bases for V and 0 bases for J; bases not matched to a gene: 6.

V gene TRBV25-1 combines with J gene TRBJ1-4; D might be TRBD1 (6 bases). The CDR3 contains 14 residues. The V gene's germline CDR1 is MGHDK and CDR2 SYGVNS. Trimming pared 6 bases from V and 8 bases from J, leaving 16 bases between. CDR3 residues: CASRDSGTQEKLFF. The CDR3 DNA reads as TGTGCCAGCAGAGACTCCGGGACACAGGAAAAACTGTTTTTT.

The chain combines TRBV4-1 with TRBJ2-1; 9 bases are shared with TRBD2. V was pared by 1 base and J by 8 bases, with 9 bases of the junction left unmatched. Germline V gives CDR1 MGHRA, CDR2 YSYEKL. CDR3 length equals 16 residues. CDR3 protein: CASSQGGRGGLDEQFF. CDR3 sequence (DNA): TGCGCCAGCAGCCAAGGAGGGCGGGGGGGCCTTGATGAGCAGTTCTTC.

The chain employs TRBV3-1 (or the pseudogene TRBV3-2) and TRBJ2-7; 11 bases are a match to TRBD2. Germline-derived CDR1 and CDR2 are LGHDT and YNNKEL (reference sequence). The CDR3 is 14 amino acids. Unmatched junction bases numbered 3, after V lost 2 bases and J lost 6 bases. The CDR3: CASSQTSGGFEQYF. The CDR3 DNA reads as TGTGCCAGCAGCCAAACTAGCGGGGGATTCGAGCAGTACTTC.

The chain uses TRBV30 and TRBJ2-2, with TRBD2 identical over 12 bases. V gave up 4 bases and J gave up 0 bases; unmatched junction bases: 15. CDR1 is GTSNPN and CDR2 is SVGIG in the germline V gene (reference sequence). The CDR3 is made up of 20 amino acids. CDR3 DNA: TGTGCCTGGATGCAGGGAATCTTACTAGCGGGAGGAACGAACACCGGGGAGCTGTTTTTT. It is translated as CAWMQGILLAGGTNTGELFF.

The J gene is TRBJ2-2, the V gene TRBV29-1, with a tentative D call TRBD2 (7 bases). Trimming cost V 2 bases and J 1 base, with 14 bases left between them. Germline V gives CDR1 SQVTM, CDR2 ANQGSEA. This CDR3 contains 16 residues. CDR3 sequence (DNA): TGCAGCGTTGAATATGGCGGGGGCCAGAACACCGGGGAGCTGTTTTTT. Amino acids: CSVEYGGGQNTGELFF.